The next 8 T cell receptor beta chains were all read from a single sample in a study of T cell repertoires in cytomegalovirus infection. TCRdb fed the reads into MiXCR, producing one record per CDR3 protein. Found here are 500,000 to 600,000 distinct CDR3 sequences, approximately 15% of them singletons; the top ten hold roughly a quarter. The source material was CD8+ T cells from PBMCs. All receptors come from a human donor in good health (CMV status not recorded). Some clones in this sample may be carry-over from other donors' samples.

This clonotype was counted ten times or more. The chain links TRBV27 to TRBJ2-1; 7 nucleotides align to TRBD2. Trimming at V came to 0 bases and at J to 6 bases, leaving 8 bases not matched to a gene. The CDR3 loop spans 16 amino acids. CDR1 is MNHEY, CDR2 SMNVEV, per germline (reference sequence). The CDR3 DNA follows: TGTGCCAGCAGTTTATCCCTAGCGGCCCTAGGCAATGAGCAGTTCTTC. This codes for CASSLSLAALGNEQFF.

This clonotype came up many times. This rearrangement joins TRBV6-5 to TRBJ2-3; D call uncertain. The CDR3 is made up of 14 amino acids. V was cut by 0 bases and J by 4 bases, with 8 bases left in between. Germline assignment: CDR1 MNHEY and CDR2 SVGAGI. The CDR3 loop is CASSYSGVSDTQYF. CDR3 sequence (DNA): TGTGCCAGCAGTTACTCTGGGGTTTCAGATACGCAGTATTTT.

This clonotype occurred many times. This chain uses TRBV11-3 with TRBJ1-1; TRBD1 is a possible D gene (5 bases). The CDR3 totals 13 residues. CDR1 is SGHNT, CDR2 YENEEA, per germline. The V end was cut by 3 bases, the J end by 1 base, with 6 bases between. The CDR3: CASSFGQNTEAFF. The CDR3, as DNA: TGTGCCAGCAGCTTCGGACAGAACACTGAAGCTTTCTTT.

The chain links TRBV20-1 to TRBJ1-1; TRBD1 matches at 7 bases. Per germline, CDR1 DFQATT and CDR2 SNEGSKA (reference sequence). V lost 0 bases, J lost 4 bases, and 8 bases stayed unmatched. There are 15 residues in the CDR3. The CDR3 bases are TGCAGTGCTAGAGAAGGGGGCAGATACTCCACTGAAGCTTTCTTT. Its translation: CSAREGGRYSTEAFF.

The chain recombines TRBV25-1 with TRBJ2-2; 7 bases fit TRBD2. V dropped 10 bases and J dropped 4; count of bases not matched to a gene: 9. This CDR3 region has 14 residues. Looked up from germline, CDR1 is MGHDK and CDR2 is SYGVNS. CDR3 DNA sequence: TGTGCCAACTCGAAGCCGGGAGGCACCGGGGAGCTGTTTTTT. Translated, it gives CANSKPGGTGELFF.

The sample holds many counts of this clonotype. This CDR3 reads CASSPGTGGRQPQHF. CDR3 nucleotides: TGCGCCAGCAGCCCCGGGACAGGGGGGAGACAGCCCCAGCATTTT. The chain recombines TRBV5-1 with TRBJ1-5; TRBD1 aligns across 11 bases. Germline V gives CDR1 SGHRS, CDR2 YFSETQ. This CDR3 spans 15 amino acids. V gave up 4 bases and J gave up 7 bases; unmatched junction bases: 7.

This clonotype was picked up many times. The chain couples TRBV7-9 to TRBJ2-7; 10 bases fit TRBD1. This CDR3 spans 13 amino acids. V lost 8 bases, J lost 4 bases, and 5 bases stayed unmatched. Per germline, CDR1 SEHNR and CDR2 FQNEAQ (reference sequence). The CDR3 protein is CASEGQGGYEQYF. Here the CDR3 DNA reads TGTGCCAGCGAAGGACAGGGGGGGTACGAGCAGTACTTC. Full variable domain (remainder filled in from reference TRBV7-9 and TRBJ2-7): DTGVSQNPRHKITKRGQNVTFRCDPISEHNRLYWYRQTLGQGPEFLTYFQNEAQLEKSRLLSDRFSAERPKGSFSTLEIQRTEQGDSAMYLCASEGQGGYEQYFGPGTRLTVT.

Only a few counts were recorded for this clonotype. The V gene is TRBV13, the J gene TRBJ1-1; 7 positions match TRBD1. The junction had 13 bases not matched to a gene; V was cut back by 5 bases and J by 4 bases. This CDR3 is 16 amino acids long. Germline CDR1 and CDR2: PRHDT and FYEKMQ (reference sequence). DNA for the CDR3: TGTGCCAGCAGCCTAGAGAGACAGGGAATTACCACTGAAGCTTTCTTT. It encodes CASSLERQGITTEAFF.